The rows below give T cell receptor beta chains drawn from one sample of a study of radiation and T cells in renal cell carcinoma. Clones were sequenced by immunoSEQ multiplex PCR, and TCRdb holds only the in-frame ones, with some missing. The sample consists of 100,000 to 150,000 clones, more than 70% of them appearing once. The specimen was blood, collected from a patient whose treatment included radiotherapy and nephrectomy. These receptors all come from an older woman with renal cell carcinoma. Each CDR3 is given with its conserved first and last residue.

>TRBJ2-7|TRBV5-6
CASSLVQGAKEQYF
>TRBJ2-5|TRBV11-2
CASSPGTSGETQYF
>TRBJ1-1|TRBV15
CATSNYPEKAFF
>TRBJ1-1|TRBV5-1
CASSLTPTGLNTEAFF
>TRBJ1-1|TRBV12-2
CASRPKGRRAGTEAFF
>TRBJ1-5|TRBV10-3
CAISESNRGGQPQHF
>TRBJ2-5|TRBV5-1
CASSFVGTSVFQETQYF
>TRBJ1-1|TRBV4-2
CASSQGSLGRDTEAFF
>TRBJ1-2|TRBV2
CASSAESALNYGYTF
>TRBJ2-2|TRBV7-3
CASSLMGQSYANTGELFF
>TRBJ2-1|TRBV7-2
CASSSPDRFYNNEQFF
>TRBJ2-5|TRBV10-3
CAISEGRGAETQYF
>TRBJ2-7|TRBV27
CASSPKGYEQYF
>TRBJ2-1|TRBV15
CATSRLRGTYNEQFF
>TRBJ2-6|TRBV19
CASSIDLSGAGANVLTF
>TRBJ2-7|TRBV7-2
CASSLGFSSYEQYF
>TRBJ2-1|TRBV30
CAWSVQGTAYNEQFF
>TRBJ1-1|TRBV4-1
CASSQVTGMNTEAFF
>TRBJ2-7|TRBV6-1
CASSVGTGVTYEQYF
>TRBJ2-1|TRBV7-3
CASSFTDAYEQFF
>TRBJ1-2|TRBV5-8
CASSSGTGRYYGYTF
>TRBJ2-5|TRBV7-9
CASSRGLASQETQYF
>TRBJ2-7|TRBV28
CASSSPVAYEQYF
>TRBJ1-6|TRBV11-3
CASSLNTYNSPLHF
>TRBJ1-2|TRBV6-5
CASKAGSYGYTF
>TRBJ1-6|TRBV5-4
CASSLAGAYNSPLHF
>TRBJ1-3|TRBV4-3
CASSQDIGQSILNTIYF
>TRBJ1-3|TRBV10-3
CAILGAGNTIYF
>TRBJ2-5|TRBV19
CATGQGKETQYF
>TRBJ2-1|TRBV7-2
CASSWSDSGDLNNEQFF
>TRBJ1-2|TRBV2
CASRKDDGTLSYTF
>TRBJ2-2|TRBV6-6
CASSRTLDSLAGELFF
>TRBJ1-4|TRBV7-8
CASSLRGLGEKLFF
>TRBJ1-2|TRBV27
CASSPRTGLNYGYTF
>TRBJ2-5|TRBV5-1
CASTTRAGGETQYF
>TRBJ2-1|TRBV6-4
CASSARESGSNEQFF
>TRBJ1-1|TRBV7-2
CASSFRGGLTEAFF
>TRBJ1-1|TRBV6-5
CASSYRGIMNTEAFF
>TRBJ1-5|TRBV11-2
CASSLAVGQPQHF
>TRBJ2-7|TRBV6-6
CASTYTGMTYEQYF
>TRBJ1-6|TRBV5-8
CASSWGQGYNSPLHF
>TRBJ1-1|TRBV4-3
CASSHPGVNTEAFF
>TRBJ2-3|TRBV5-6
CASSLGGPDTQYF
>TRBJ1-6|TRBV6-5
CASIQMGDGNSPLHF
>TRBJ1-2|TRBV11-3
CASSFSGQGNTF
>TRBJ2-7|TRBV2
CASSQSSYEQYF
>TRBJ2-1|TRBV19
CASSTRPTGGNEQFF
>TRBJ2-1|TRBV7-2
CASSLEQGSYNEQFF
>TRBJ1-5|TRBV19
CASSDAGNQPQHF
>TRBJ2-1|TRBV13
CASSLTGLAAARPSYNEQFF
>TRBJ2-6|TRBV21-1
CASSKRDTPSSGASVLTF
>TRBJ1-2|TRBV4-3
CASSQSSGQGAKGGYTF
>TRBJ1-3|TRBV5-1
CASSHQALENTIYF
>TRBJ1-6|TRBV28
CASSGGNSPLHF
>TRBJ2-5|TRBV5-8
CARGWTGGVETQYF